This passage covers 11 T cell receptor beta chains from one sample sequenced in a study of blood T cell repertoires in COVID-19. The table came from immunoSEQ multiplex PCR; TCRdb's copy has only in-frame clones and leaves some out. The table records around 300,000 clones, 83% of them present only once. Material: peripheral blood. The receptor set was obtained from a woman in her 50s who had recovered from COVID-19.

The chain employs TRBV11-3 and TRBJ1-6; tentatively, D is TRBD1 (6 bases). The germline V gene encodes CDR1 SGHNT and CDR2 YENEEA. This CDR3 spans 19 amino acids. The V end was cut by 7 bases, the J end by 1 base, with 23 bases between. CDR3 protein: CASNVVGGGFHSYNSPLHF. The CDR3 nucleotides are TGTGCCAGCAACGTCGTAGGCGGGGGCTTTCATTCCTATAATTCACCCCTCCACTTT.

The chain recombines TRBV19 with TRBJ1-1; no firm D call. The V gene lost 1 base and the J gene lost 6 bases, with 6 bases spanning the gap. The CDR3 has 12 amino acids. From germline, CDR1 is LNHDA and CDR2 SQIVND (reference sequence). In nucleotides, the CDR3 is TGTGCCAGTAGTATAGGAGGCTCTGAAGCTTTCTTT. As protein: CASSIGGSEAFF.

The rearrangement uses TRBV6-2 or TRBV6-3 and TRBJ1-6, with a weak D call TRBD1 (5 bases). Germline V gene lookup returns CDR1 MNHEY and CDR2 SVGEGT. This CDR3 is built from 15 residues. The V gene lost 2 bases and the J gene lost 2 bases, with 7 bases spanning the gap. The CDR3 DNA reads TGTGCCAGCAGTTACCGCAGGGCCTATAATTCACCCCTCCACTTT. Translating gives CASSYRRAYNSPLHF.

The V and J genes are TRBV20-1 and TRBJ2-3; a possible D gene is TRBD2 (5 bases). CDR1 and CDR2 (germline): DFQATT, SNEGSKA (reference sequence). Trimming removed 3 bases at V and 1 base at J, with 8 bases between. The CDR3 is 13 amino acids. The CDR3 nucleotides read TGCAGTGCTAGTATTAGCGGCACAGATACGCAGTATTTT. Amino acid sequence: CSASISGTDTQYF.

The table lists this clone with a count of one. The V call is TRBV28, the J call TRBJ2-7; D unresolved. The CDR3 length is 12 residues. Trimming pared 3 bases from V and 5 bases from J, leaving 8 bases between. Germline-derived CDR1 and CDR2 are MDHEN and SYDVKM. The CDR3 region is CASSLFTNEQYF. Written as DNA, the CDR3 is TGTGCCAGCAGTTTGTTTACTAACGAGCAGTACTTC.

The CDR3 nucleotides are TGTGCCAGCGGCCAGACTGAGACCGGAATGATAGCTTTCTTT. It is translated as CASGQTETGMIAFF. V gene TRBV6-2 or TRBV6-3 combines with J gene TRBJ1-1; D is unclear. Per the germline V gene, CDR1 is MNHEY and CDR2 is SVGEGT. The CDR3 runs 14 residues. The V and J ends lost 8 bases and 10 bases respectively, with 23 bases between them.

This clone appeared a single time. This sequence joins TRBV6-2 or TRBV6-3 and TRBJ1-2; TRBD1 matches at 8 bases. The CDR3 is made up of 13 amino acids. With V trimmed by 4 bases and J by 7 bases, 5 bases remained unmatched. Germline V CDR1 and CDR2: MNHEY, SVGEGT. The DNA of the CDR3 is TGTGCCAGCAGTTTTATCCAGGGGGCTGGCTACACCTTC. Translated: CASSFIQGAGYTF.

This clone occurred a few times. The gene calls are TRBV19 and TRBJ2-7, with TRBD2 matching over 11 bases. This CDR3 spans 13 amino acids. V was pared by 4 bases and J by 6 bases, with 2 bases of the junction left unmatched. Germline lookup yields CDR1 LNHDA and CDR2 SQIVND (reference sequence). CDR3 DNA: TGTGCCAGTAGTACCGGACTAGCGGGCGAGCAGTACTTC. This translates into CASSTGLAGEQYF.

V is TRBV5-1 and J is TRBJ2-1, with 10 bases that match TRBD2. The CDR3 has 18 residues. With 4 bases clipped from V and 0 bases from J, the junction kept 10 bases outside the gene matches. Per germline, CDR1 SGHRS and CDR2 YFSETQ. The CDR3 DNA sequence: TGCGCCAGCAGCAAAGAAAGGACTAGCGGTGTCTCCTACAATGAGCAGTTCTTC. It codes for CASSKERTSGVSYNEQFF. Drawing the rest from reference TRBV5-1 and TRBJ2-1, the complete variable domain is KAGVTQTPRYLIKTRGQQVTLSCSPISGHRSVSWYQQTPGQGLQFLFEYFSETQRNKGNFPGRFSGRQFSNSRSEMNVSTLELGDSALYLCASSKERTSGVSYNEQFFGPGTRLTVL.

In its sample, this clone was seen a few times. The V and J genes are TRBV19 and TRBJ2-1, with D possibly TRBD1 on 6 matching bases. CDR3 size: 15 residues. V lost 9 bases, J lost 5 bases, and 20 bases lay in between. Germline CDR1 and CDR2: LNHDA and SQIVND (reference sequence). In DNA, the CDR3 is TGTGCCAGATCGGCTACAGGGTTCGTCGACAATGAGCAGTTCTTC. Encoded protein: CARSATGFVDNEQFF.

The sample holds a few counts of this clone. The J gene is TRBJ2-1, the V gene TRBV15, with D perhaps TRBD2 (7 bases). The CDR3 contains 14 residues. The germline CDR1 and CDR2 sequences are LNHNV and YYDKDF (reference sequence). V was pared by 0 bases and J by 8 bases, with 11 bases between. CDR3 DNA sequence: TGTGCCACCAGCAGAGAACGGGGGGCCGATGAGCAGTTCTTC. Its protein product is CATSRERGADEQFF. The full variable domain, in which reference TRBV15 and TRBJ2-1 provide the parts outside the CDR3, is DAMVIQNPRYQVTQFGKPVTLSCSQTLNHNVMYWYQQKSSQAPKLLFHYYDKDFNNEADTPDNFQSRRPNTSFCFLDIRSPGLGDTAMYLCATSRERGADEQFFGPGTRLTVL.